Below, 13 T cell receptor beta chains from the same sample are listed, as sequenced in a study of tumor-infiltrating lymphocytes in primary liver carcinoma. The study extracted blood RNA from unsorted whole blood and also extracted germline DNA. Constant-region priming of around 490 ng total RNA yielded TCR beta cDNA. A slightly modified ARM-PCR protocol with three nested multiplex PCR rounds produced these TCR beta libraries. For around 9 cycles apiece, the opening two PCR rounds ran with TRBV1-TRBV30 forward primers and a C-beta reverse primer. A single record per CDR3 protein comes from TCRdb applying MiXCR to the multiplex PCR reads. The sample lists hundreds of thousands of distinct CDR3 sequences, about three fifths occurring once. The sequencing sample was made of peripheral blood. Receptors were obtained from a woman younger than 45 with primary liver carcinoma and hepatitis B virus infection.

This clonotype was seen a few times. This may come from a read error, since a much larger clone is one base off. Because it lacks the conserved phenylalanine or tryptophan at the end, this CDR3 is likely a read error. The chain links TRBV11-3 to TRBJ1-1; 7 bases align to TRBD1. This CDR3 has 15 residues. CDR1 and CDR2 (germline): SGHNT, YENEEA. With V trimmed by 5 bases and J by 2 bases, 8 bases remained unmatched. CDR3 nucleotides: TGTGCCAGCAGCCCCGGAGGAGGGGGCAACACTGAAGCTTTCCTT. It translates to CASSPGGGGNTEAFL.

This clonotype was picked up one time. An end of the junction does not agree with germline; a read error may underlie this. V gene TRBV12-3 or TRBV12-4 combines with J gene TRBJ2-1; TRBD2 aligns across 8 bases. The CDR3 extends over 17 amino acids. This CDR3 is CASTRGGWSDGNNEQSF. CDR3 DNA sequence: TGTGCCAGCACCCGGGGGGGCTGGAGTGATGGTAACAATGAGCAGTCCTTC.

The rearrangement links TRBV28 to TRBJ1-1; 7 nucleotides agree with TRBD1. CDR3 size: 14 residues. CDR1 is MDHEN and CDR2 is SYDVKM in the germline V gene. V shed 5 bases, J shed 4 bases, and the junction held 7 bases outside the gene matches. The CDR3 spells CASSPRGRSTEAFF. In DNA form, the CDR3 reads TGTGCCAGCAGTCCAAGGGGGCGTTCCACTGAAGCTTTCTTT.

On this clonotype itself: A much more abundant neighbour one base away suggests this may be a read error. The V and J genes are TRBV12-3 or TRBV12-4 and TRBJ2-7, with TRBD1 identical over 9 bases. This CDR3 has 15 residues. CDR3 sequence: CASNLAGTGWYEQYF. In DNA form, the CDR3 reads TGTGCCAGCAATTTAGCCGGGACAGGGTGGTACGAGCAGTACTTC.

Worth noting for this clonotype: This clone may be a read error of a much larger clone one base away. This chain uses TRBV4-2 with TRBJ1-4; 8 nucleotides match TRBD1. This CDR3 contains 12 residues. Trimming removed 4 bases from V and 11 bases from J; junction bases left unmatched: 3. Germline CDR1 LGHNA, CDR2 YNFKEQ. This chain's CDR3 is CASSLDRDKLFF. CDR3 nucleotide sequence: TGTGCCAGCAGCCTGGACAGGGATAAACTGTTTTTT.

This clonotype was counted a few times. V and J are TRBV6-2 or TRBV6-3 and TRBJ2-3; TRBD2 aligns across 13 bases. The germline V gene has CDR1 MNHEY and CDR2 SVGEGT. V lost 5 bases and J lost 0; bases outside the gene matches: 2. There are 16 residues in the CDR3. The CDR3 loop reads CASSTSGRVSTDTQYF. In DNA, the CDR3 is TGTGCCAGCAGTACTAGCGGGAGGGTTAGCACAGATACGCAGTATTTT.

The rearrangement uses TRBV4-2 and TRBJ2-7, with TRBD1 identical over 7 bases. Germline CDR1 reads LGHNA; CDR2 reads YNFKEQ. J lost 8 bases, V lost 1 base, and 11 bases had no gene match. The CDR3 length is 15 residues. The CDR3 spells CASSQGGTESYKQYF. DNA of the CDR3: TGTGCCAGCAGCCAAGGAGGGACAGAGTCATACAAGCAGTACTTC.

In this sample, this clonotype turned up a few times. This rearrangement joins TRBV30 to TRBJ2-1; maybe TRBD2 (6 bases). Germline loops: CDR1 GTSNPN, CDR2 SVGIG (reference sequence). The CDR3 totals 16 residues. V gave up 8 bases and J gave up 9 bases, with 29 bases separating them. DNA of the CDR3: TGTGCCGGGGGAACTGTGGGCGGGAAAGCTTCTGGTGAGCAGTTCTTC. Amino acid sequence: CAGGTVGGKASGEQFF.

Points on this clonotype: The CDR3 carries no conserved terminal phenylalanine or tryptophan, so it likely arises from a read error. The chain combines TRBV12-3 or TRBV12-4 with TRBJ2-1, with D tentatively TRBD2 (5 bases). V shed 2 bases and J shed 3 bases, with 11 bases lying between them. The CDR3 has 15 amino acids. Written as DNA, the CDR3 is TGTGCCAGCAGTTTACGCGGGCGAGACTACAATGAGCAGTTCATC. Protein product: CASSLRGRDYNEQFI.

V gene TRBV12-3 or TRBV12-4 combines with J gene TRBJ1-3; 7 bases agree with TRBD1. J was trimmed by 3 bases and V by 5 bases; bases with no gene match: 7. The CDR3 runs 15 residues. The CDR3 DNA reads TGTGCCAGCAGTCAAGGGGGCGAGAGTGGAAACACCATATATTTT. Encoded protein: CASSQGGESGNTIYF.

Comment on this clonotype: Since a much larger clone is just one base distant, this may be a read error. The chain uses TRBV4-1 and TRBJ1-2; TRBD1 agrees at 8 bases. V shed 4 bases, J shed 0 bases, and the junction held 4 bases outside the gene matches. This CDR3 contains 15 residues. Looked up from germline, CDR1 is MGHRA and CDR2 is YSYEKL. The CDR3 bases are TGCGCCAGCAGCCGCGACAGGGGTGCTAACTATGGCTACACCTTC. This gives the protein CASSRDRGANYGYTF.

On this clonotype: The conserved final phenylalanine or tryptophan is absent from the CDR3, which likely points to a read error. The limits of the CDR3 on the DNA are not certain, so only TCRdb's listed CDR3 is given. V and J are TRBV6-2 or TRBV6-3 and TRBJ2-6. Germline assignment: CDR1 MNHEY and CDR2 SVGEGT. The CDR3 totals 13 residues, both ends included. CDR3 residues: CANTPSGANVLIL.

This clonotype was found a few times. A much larger clone lies one base from this, so it may be a read error. The chain joins TRBV11-2 to TRBJ2-7; D is possibly TRBD1 or TRBD2 (5 bases each). Germline V lookup: CDR1 SGHAT, CDR2 FQNNGV. The CDR3 runs to 16 residues. CDR3 sequence reads: CASSLESAGRSYVQYF. Here the CDR3 DNA reads TGTGCCAGCAGCTTAGAATCCGCAGGGAGAAGCTACGTGCAGTACTTC.